One and the same sample provided the 9 T cell receptor beta chains below, sequenced in a study of cytomegalovirus exposure and HLA in healthy donors (dated by TCRdb to 2017 to 2019). The library came from the immunoSEQ multiplex PCR assay. This immuneACCESS table, as held by TCRdb, lists in-frame sequences with V and J called but not all clones. Of the missing ones, under half trace to an unresolved V gene in checked studies; the others have no known cause. Across this sample there are roughly 56,000 clones, with 85% to 90% seen only once. In total, the top ten clones hold around 14% of the sample. The sequencing input was PBMCs. The receptors originated from a woman aged 18-30 years in good health and CMV-seronegative.

The chain employs TRBV11-2 and TRBJ2-7, with a weak D call TRBD2 (6 bases). Trimming took 3 bases from V and 4 from J, leaving 19 bases between them. Germline V lookup: CDR1 SGHAT, CDR2 FQNNGV. The CDR3 consists of 16 residues. The CDR3 loop is CASSFRDWSGRYEQYF. The CDR3 bases are TGTGCCAGCAGCTTCCGCGACTGGTCGGGGAGGTACGAGCAGTACTTC.

CDR3 DNA sequence: TGTGCCAGCAGCTTGGTCACATGGGGCGAATCCGACACTGAAGCTTTCTTT. Its protein is CASSLVTWGESDTEAFF. The rearrangement links TRBV5-5 to TRBJ1-1; TRBD1 might be the D (5 bases). Germline lookup yields CDR1 SGHKS and CDR2 YYEKEE (reference sequence). The V gene lost 0 bases and the J gene lost 3 bases, with 18 bases spanning the gap. This CDR3 contains 17 residues. The full variable domain, rest sourced from reference TRBV5-5 and TRBJ1-1, is DAGVTQSPTHLIKTRGQQVTLRCSPISGHKSVSWYQQVLGQGPQFIFQYYEKEERGRGNFPDRFSARQFPNYSSELNVNALLLGDSALYLCASSLVTWGESDTEAFFGQGTRLTVV.

V is TRBV18 and J is TRBJ2-7; 8 positions match TRBD1. The trim removed 1 base at V and 9 bases at J, leaving 11 bases unmatched. The CDR3 runs 15 residues. CDR1 is KGHSH, CDR2 LQKENI, per germline. As DNA, the CDR3 is TGTGCCAGCTCACCACGACAGGACAGGGATAGAGGGCAGTACTTC. Translating it yields CASSPRQDRDRGQYF.

The chain uses TRBV11-2 and TRBJ1-1; D is unclear. The CDR3 consists of 14 residues. The germline V gene has CDR1 SGHAT and CDR2 FQNNGV. V lost 9 bases to trimming and J lost 2 bases, with 16 bases between them. The chain's CDR3 is CASQQEGRNTEAFF. In nucleotides, the CDR3 is TGTGCCAGTCAGCAGGAGGGAAGAAACACTGAAGCTTTCTTT. The entire variable domain, with the rest obtained from reference TRBV11-2 and TRBJ1-1, is as follows: EAGVAQSPRYKIIEKRQSVAFWCNPISGHATLYWYQQILGQGPKLLIQFQNNGVVDDSQLPKDRFSAERLKGVDSTLKIQPAKLEDSAVYLCASQQEGRNTEAFFGQGTRLTVV.

V usage is TRBV7-8 and J usage is TRBJ1-6, with 9 bases fitting TRBD1. The germline V gene has CDR1 SGHVS and CDR2 FQNEAQ. The CDR3 is 16 residues long. Trimming cost V 3 bases and J 8 bases; bases outside gene matches: 8. The CDR3 loop is CASSLGTGQGDSPLHF. In nucleotides, the CDR3 is TGTGCCAGCAGCTTGGGGACGGGACAGGGTGATTCACCCCTCCACTTT.

J is TRBJ2-3 and V is TRBV9; D unclear. Germline V gene sequence: CDR1 SGDLS, CDR2 YYNGEE. This CDR3 has 13 residues. V lost 4 bases, J lost 4 bases, and 10 bases lay in between. The CDR3 sequence: CASSPGGPDTQYF. CDR3 DNA sequence: TGTGCCAGCAGCCCTGGTGGGCCAGATACGCAGTATTTT.

CDR3 sequence reads: CASSLSTGVSTYEQYF. CDR3 nucleotide sequence: TGTGCCAGCAGCTTATCGACGGGGGTTTCAACCTACGAGCAGTACTTC. The V and J genes are TRBV7-6 and TRBJ2-7; D is perhaps TRBD2 (6 bases). Between the trimmed V and J ends, which lost 2 bases and 2 bases, there was a span of 16 bases. The CDR3 extends over 16 amino acids. Germline CDR1 and CDR2: SGHVS and FNYEAQ.

The chain employs TRBV4-3 and TRBJ1-2; perhaps TRBD1 as D (5 bases). Deletions cut 4 bases from V and 6 bases from J, with 6 bases between. The CDR3 runs to 11 residues. Germline lookup yields CDR1 LGHNA and CDR2 YSLEER. CDR3 in DNA: TGCGCCAGCAGCCGGGGCAATGGCTACACCTTC. This codes for CASSRGNGYTF.

The chain employs TRBV19 and TRBJ2-7; D is possibly TRBD1 (6 bases). CDR1 LNHDA and CDR2 SQIVND come from the germline V gene (reference sequence). The CDR3 covers 15 residues. V lost 6 bases and J 2 bases, leaving 17 bases between the germline ends. The CDR3 spells CASSLRGGETYEQYF. CDR3 coding DNA: TGTGCCAGTAGCCTACGTGGGGGCGAGACCTACGAGCAGTACTTC.